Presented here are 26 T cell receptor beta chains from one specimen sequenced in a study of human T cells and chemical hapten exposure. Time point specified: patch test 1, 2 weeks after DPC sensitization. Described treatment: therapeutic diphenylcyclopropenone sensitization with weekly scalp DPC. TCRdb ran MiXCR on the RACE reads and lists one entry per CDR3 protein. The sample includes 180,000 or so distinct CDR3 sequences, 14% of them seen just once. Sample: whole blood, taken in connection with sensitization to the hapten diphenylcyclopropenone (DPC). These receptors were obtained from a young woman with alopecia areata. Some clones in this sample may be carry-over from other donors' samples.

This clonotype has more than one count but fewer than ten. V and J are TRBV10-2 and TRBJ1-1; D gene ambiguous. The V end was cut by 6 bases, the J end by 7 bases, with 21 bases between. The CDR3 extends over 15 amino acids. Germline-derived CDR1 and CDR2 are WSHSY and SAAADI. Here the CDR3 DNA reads TGCGCCAGCAGAAATCCAAGGACCACAACTAATGAAGCTTTCTTT. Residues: CASRNPRTTTNEAFF.

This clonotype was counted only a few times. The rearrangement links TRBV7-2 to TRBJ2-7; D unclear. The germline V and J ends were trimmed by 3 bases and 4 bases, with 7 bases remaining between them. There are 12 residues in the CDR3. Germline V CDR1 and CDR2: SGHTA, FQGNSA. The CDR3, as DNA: TGTGCCAGCAGCTTTGGTTTTTACGAGCAGTACTTC. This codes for CASSFGFYEQYF.

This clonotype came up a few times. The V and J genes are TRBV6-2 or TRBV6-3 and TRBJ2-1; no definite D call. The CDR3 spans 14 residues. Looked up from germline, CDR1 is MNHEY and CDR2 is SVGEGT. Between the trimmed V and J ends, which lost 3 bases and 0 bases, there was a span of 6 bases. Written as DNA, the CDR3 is TGTGCCAGCAGTTATCGGAGCTCCTACAATGAGCAGTTCTTC. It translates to CASSYRSSYNEQFF.

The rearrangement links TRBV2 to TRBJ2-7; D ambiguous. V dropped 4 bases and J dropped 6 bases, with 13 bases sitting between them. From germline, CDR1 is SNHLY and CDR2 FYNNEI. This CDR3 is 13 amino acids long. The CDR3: CASSVLVLGEQYF. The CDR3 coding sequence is TGTGCCAGCAGTGTTCTAGTCCTAGGCGAGCAGTACTTC.

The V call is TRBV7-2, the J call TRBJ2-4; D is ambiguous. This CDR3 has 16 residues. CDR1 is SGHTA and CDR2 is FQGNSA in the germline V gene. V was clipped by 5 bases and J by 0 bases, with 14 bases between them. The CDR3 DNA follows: TGTGCCAGCAGCCCGACAAGGGAACTAGCCAAAAACATTCAGTACTTC. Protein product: CASSPTRELAKNIQYF.

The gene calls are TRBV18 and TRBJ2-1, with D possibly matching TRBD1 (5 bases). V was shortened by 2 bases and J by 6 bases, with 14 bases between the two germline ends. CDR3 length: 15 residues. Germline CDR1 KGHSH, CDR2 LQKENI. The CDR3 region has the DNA TGTGCCAGCTCACCAACTCCACCCCAGGGCAATGAGCAGTTCTTC. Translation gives CASSPTPPQGNEQFF.

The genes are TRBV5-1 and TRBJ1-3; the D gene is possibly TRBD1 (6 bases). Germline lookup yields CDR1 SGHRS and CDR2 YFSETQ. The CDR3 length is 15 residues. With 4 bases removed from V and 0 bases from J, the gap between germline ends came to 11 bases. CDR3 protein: CASSGGRSSGNTIYF. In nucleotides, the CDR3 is TGCGCCAGCAGCGGGGGCCGATCCTCTGGAAACACCATATATTTT.

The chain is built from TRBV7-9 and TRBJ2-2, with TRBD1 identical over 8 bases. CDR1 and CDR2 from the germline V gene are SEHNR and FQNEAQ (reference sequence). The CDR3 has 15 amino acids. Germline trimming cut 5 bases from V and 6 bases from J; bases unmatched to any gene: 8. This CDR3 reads CASSGRTGLAGELFF. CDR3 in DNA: TGTGCCAGCAGCGGTCGGACAGGGCTCGCCGGGGAGCTGTTTTTT.

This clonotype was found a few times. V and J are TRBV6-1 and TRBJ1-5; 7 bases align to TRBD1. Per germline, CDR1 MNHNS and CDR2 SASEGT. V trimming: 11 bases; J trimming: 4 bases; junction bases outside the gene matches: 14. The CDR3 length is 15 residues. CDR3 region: CAGRGTEHPNQPQHF. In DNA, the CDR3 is TGTGCCGGTCGAGGGACAGAACACCCGAATCAGCCCCAGCATTTT.

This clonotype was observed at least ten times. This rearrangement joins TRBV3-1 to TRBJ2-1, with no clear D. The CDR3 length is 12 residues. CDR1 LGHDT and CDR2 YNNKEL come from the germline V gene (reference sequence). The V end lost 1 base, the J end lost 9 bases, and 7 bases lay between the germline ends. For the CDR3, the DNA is TGTGCCAGCAGCCAAGCCTTCGGTGAGCAGTTCTTC. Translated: CASSQAFGEQFF.

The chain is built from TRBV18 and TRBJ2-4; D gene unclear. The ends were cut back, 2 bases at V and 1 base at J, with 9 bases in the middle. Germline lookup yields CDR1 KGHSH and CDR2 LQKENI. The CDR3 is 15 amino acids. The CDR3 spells CASSPGEVAKNIQYF. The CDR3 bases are TGTGCCAGCTCACCAGGGGAAGTGGCCAAAAACATTCAGTACTTC.

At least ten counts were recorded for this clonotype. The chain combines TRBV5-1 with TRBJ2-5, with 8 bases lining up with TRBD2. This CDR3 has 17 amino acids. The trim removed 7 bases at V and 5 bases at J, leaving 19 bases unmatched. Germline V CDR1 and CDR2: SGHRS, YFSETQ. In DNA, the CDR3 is TGCGCCAGCCGACTAACGGGCGAAGCGGGGGCTTATGAGACCCAGTACTTC. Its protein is CASRLTGEAGAYETQYF.

CDR3 in DNA: TGTGCTAGTGGTTTGTCGACATACGAGCAGTACTTC. Translation gives CASGLSTYEQYF. This chain uses TRBV12-5 with TRBJ2-7; no clear D. Germline CDR1 is LGHNT and CDR2 is FRNRAP. CDR3 length: 12 residues. V was clipped by 2 bases and J by 4 bases, with 6 bases between them.

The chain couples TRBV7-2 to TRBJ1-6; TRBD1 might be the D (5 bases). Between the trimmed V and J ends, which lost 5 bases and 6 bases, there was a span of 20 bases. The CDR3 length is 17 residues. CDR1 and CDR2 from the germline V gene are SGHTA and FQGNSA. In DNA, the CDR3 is TGTGCCAGCAGCGGAACGGGACGGCTTGCTGCTAATTCACCCCTCCACTTT. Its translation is CASSGTGRLAANSPLHF. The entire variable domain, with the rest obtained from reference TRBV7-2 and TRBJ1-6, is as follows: GAGVSQSPSNKVTEKGKDVELRCDPISGHTALYWYRQSLGQGLEFLIYFQGNSAPDKSGLPSDRFSAERTGGSVSTLTIQRTQQEDSAVYLCASSGTGRLAANSPLHFGNGTRLTVT.

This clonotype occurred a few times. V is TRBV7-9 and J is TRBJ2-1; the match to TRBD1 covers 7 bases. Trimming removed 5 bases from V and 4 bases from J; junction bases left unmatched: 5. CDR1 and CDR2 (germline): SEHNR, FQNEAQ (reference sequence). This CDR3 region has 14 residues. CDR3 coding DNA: TGTGCCAGCAGCCCGGACAGGTGGTACAATGAGCAGTTCTTC. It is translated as CASSPDRWYNEQFF.

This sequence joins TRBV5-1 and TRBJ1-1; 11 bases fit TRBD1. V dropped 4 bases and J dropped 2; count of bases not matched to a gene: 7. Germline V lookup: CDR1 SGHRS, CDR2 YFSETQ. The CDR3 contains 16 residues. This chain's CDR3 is CASSHRDRGYNTEAFF. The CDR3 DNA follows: TGCGCCAGCAGCCATAGGGACAGGGGGTATAACACTGAAGCTTTCTTT.

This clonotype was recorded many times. CDR3 residues: CSALTGGNQPQHF. The CDR3 bases are TGCAGCGCGCTGACAGGGGGCAATCAGCCCCAGCATTTT. The chain joins TRBV29-1 to TRBJ1-5; 8 bases line up with TRBD1. Losses at the gene ends were 7 bases for V and 2 bases for J; bases not matched to a gene: 4. Germline V gene sequence: CDR1 SQVTM, CDR2 ANQGSEA. The CDR3 sequence is 13 residues long.

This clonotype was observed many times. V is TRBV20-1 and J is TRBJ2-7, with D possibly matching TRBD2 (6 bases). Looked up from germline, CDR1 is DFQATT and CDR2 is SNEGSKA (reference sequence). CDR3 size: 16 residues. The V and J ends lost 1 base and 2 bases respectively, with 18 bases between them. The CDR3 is CSARAPRGEEAYEQYF. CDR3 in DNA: TGCAGTGCTAGAGCCCCCCGCGGGGAAGAAGCCTACGAGCAGTACTTC.

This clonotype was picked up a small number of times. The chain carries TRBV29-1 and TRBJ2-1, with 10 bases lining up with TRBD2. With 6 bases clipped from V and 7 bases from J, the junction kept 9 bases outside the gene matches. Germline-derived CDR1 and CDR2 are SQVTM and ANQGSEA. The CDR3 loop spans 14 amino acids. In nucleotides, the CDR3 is TGCAGCGTAACCGGACTAGCGGATATAAATGAGCAGTTCTTC. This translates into CSVTGLADINEQFF.

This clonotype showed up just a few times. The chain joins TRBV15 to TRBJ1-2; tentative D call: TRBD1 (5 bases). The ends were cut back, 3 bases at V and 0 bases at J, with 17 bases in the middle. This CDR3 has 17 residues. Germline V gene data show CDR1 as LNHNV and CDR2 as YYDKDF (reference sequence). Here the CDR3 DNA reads TGTGCCACCAGCAGTTCTACGGGCAGGGTGGCTAACTATGGCTACACCTTC. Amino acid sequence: CATSSSTGRVANYGYTF.

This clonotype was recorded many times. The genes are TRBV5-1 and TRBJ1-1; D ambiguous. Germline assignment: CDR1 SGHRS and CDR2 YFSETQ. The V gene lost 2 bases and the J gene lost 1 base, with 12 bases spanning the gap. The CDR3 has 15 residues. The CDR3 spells CASSLATFGNTEAFF. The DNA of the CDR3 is TGCGCCAGCAGCTTAGCAACCTTCGGGAACACTGAAGCTTTCTTT.

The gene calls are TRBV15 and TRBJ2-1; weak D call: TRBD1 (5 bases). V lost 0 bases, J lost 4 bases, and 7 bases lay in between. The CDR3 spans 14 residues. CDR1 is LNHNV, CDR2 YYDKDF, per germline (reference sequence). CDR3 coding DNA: TGTGCCACCAGCAGAGATCGACAGTACAATGAGCAGTTCTTC. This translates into CATSRDRQYNEQFF. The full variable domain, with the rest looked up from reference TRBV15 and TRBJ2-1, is DAMVIQNPRYQVTQFGKPVTLSCSQTLNHNVMYWYQQKSSQAPKLLFHYYDKDFNNEADTPDNFQSRRPNTSFCFLDIRSPGLGDTAMYLCATSRDRQYNEQFFGPGTRLTVL.

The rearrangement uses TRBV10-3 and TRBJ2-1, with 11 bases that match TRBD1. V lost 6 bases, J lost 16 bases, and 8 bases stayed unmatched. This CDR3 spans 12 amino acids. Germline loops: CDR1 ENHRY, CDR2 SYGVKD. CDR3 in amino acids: CAISPGTGGRFF. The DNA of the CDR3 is TGTGCCATCAGCCCCGGGACAGGGGGTCGATTCTTC.

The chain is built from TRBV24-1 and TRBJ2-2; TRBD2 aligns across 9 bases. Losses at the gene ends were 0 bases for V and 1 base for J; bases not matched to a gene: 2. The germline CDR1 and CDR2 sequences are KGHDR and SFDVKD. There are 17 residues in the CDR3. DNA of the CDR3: TGTGCCACCAGTGATTTGGCTAGCGGGGTGAACACCGGGGAGCTGTTTTTT. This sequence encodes CATSDLASGVNTGELFF.

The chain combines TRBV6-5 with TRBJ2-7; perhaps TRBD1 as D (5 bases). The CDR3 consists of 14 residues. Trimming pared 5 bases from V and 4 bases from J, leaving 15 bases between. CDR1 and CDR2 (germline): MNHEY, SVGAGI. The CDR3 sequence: CASSPQGSPYEQYF. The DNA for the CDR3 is TGTGCCAGCAGTCCTCAGGGTTCTCCGTACGAGCAGTACTTC.

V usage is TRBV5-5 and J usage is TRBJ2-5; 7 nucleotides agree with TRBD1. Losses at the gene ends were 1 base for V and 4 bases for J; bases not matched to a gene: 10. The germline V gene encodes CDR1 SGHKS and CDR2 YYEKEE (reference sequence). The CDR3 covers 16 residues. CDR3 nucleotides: TGTGCCAGCAGCTTGCTTCGGCCAGGGGGATTAGAGACCCAGTACTTC. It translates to CASSLLRPGGLETQYF.